In this sample, the clone carrying this T cell receptor beta chain is large (0.1 to 1%). Its specificity is not known. The sample belongs to a study of immune cell composition in non-small cell lung cancer. Frozen unsorted single-cell suspensions supplied the genomic DNA. Study-wide results and caveats: TIL tumour reactivity correlated with maximal tumour-associated clone frequency in adenocarcinoma. Top 10 clone scores and clonality were higher in squamous than adenocarcinoma.

Only in-frame clones appear in the TCRdb table, and some are missing; sequencing was by immunoSEQ multiplex PCR. The data hold fewer than 6,000 clones, with approximately 80% observed a single time. The CDR3 has 15 residues. Trimming shortened V by 5 bases and J by 4 bases, and 16 bases separated the two germline ends. The germline CDR1 and CDR2 sequences are SGHKS and YYEKEE (reference sequence). The clonotype was recovered from a human donor with non-small cell lung cancer. Source material: lung tumor tissue. The genes are TRBV5-5 and TRBJ1-5, with a tentative D call TRBD1 (6 bases). Here the CDR3 reads CASSITHGQNQPQHF. The CDR3 DNA reads TGTGCCAGCAGTATAACCCATGGACAGAATCAGCCCCAGCATTTT.